A selection of T cell receptor beta chains follows, all from one sample in a study of blood T cell repertoires in COVID-19. Generated by immunoSEQ multiplex PCR, the TCRdb table keeps only in-frame clones and is missing some. The table includes under 100,000 clones, over 70% detected once. The sequenced sample was peripheral blood. These receptors all come from a man aged 80 or over with active or convalescent COVID-19. CDR3s include the opening cysteine and the closing phenylalanine or tryptophan. D genes are given only for firm matches. The listing skips clone size in some rows; elsewhere it reads once, few, many or a size class.

TRBV7-8	NA	TRBJ2-2	NA	CASSRGGGVTGELFF	TGTGCCAGCAGCCGTGGAGGCGGGGTTACCGGGGAGCTGTTTTTT
TRBV30	NA	TRBJ1-2	NA	CAWSANVWTDGYTF	TGTGCCTGGAGCGCGAACGTCTGGACAGACGGCTACACCTTC
TRBV19	NA	TRBJ2-2	NA	CASSNRQGNTGELFF	TGTGCCAGTAGTAACCGACAAGGGAACACCGGGGAGCTGTTTTTT
TRBV2	NA	TRBJ1-6	NA	CASKTETLRAPLHF	TGTGCCAGCAAGACGGAGACTCTTCGGGCACCCCTCCACTTT
TRBV2	NA	TRBJ1-2	NA	CASSEALAVGGYTF	TGTGCCAGCAGTGAAGCGCTAGCCGTGGGCGGCTACACCTTC
TRBV11-2	NA	TRBJ1-2	NA	CASSLNAGNNYGYTF	TGTGCCAGCAGCTTAAACGCAGGCAACAACTATGGCTACACCTTC
TRBV28	NA	TRBJ2-7	NA	CASRSPTVTYEQYF	TGTGCCAGCAGGTCCCCGACAGTAACCTACGAGCAGTACTTC
TRBV3-1/TRBV3-2	TRBD1	TRBJ2-4	NA	CASSQESSGTGKNIQYF	TGTGCCAGCAGCCAAGAATCGTCGGGGACAGGGAAAAACATTCAGTACTTC
TRBV4-1	NA	TRBJ2-3	NA	CASSHGQGDTDTQYF	TGCGCCAGCAGCCATGGGCAGGGCGACACAGATACGCAGTATTTT
TRBV3-1/TRBV3-2	NA	TRBJ1-1	NA	CASRRGGTEAFF	TGTGCCAGCAGAAGGGGGGGGACTGAAGCTTTCTTT
TRBV2	NA	TRBJ2-1	NA	CASNQEVIYNEQFF	TGTGCCAGCAATCAGGAAGTGATTTACAATGAGCAGTTCTTC
TRBV15	TRBD1	TRBJ1-5	few	CATQFDRGKGQPQHF	TGTGCCACCCAATTTGACAGGGGAAAGGGTCAGCCCCAGCATTTT
TRBV7-9	NA	TRBJ2-2	NA	CASSPPTHTGELFF	TGTGCCAGCAGCCCCCCTACGCACACCGGGGAGCTGTTTTTT
TRBV29-1	NA	TRBJ1-1	NA	CSVSEGNTEAFF	TGCAGCGTTAGCGAAGGGAACACTGAAGCTTTCTTT
TRBV30	TRBD1	TRBJ1-6	few	CAGYRGSNSPLHF	TGTGCCGGATACAGGGGCTCTAATTCACCCCTCCACTTT
TRBV11-2	TRBD1	TRBJ1-5	NA	CASSHRGSNQPQHF	TGTGCCAGCAGCCACAGGGGAAGCAATCAGCCCCAGCATTTT
TRBV19	TRBD1	TRBJ2-7	NA	CASSGQGVHEQYF	TGTGCCAGTAGCGGACAGGGGGTCCACGAGCAGTACTTC
TRBV5-1	NA	TRBJ2-4	NA	CASSLDGQTQNIQYF	TGCGCCAGCAGCTTGGATGGCCAAACGCAAAACATTCAGTACTTC
TRBV18	TRBD1	TRBJ1-1	NA	CASSLLGTDTEAFF	TGTGCCAGCTCACTTCTCGGGACAGACACTGAAGCTTTCTTT
TRBV6-1	NA	TRBJ1-5	NA	CASSERNREYSNQPQHF	TGTGCCAGCAGTGAAAGGAACAGGGAATATAGCAATCAGCCCCAGCATTTT
TRBV11-2	NA	TRBJ1-3	once	CASSTGSGNTIYF	TGTGCCAGCAGCACCGGGTCTGGAAACACCATATATTTT
TRBV5-8	NA	TRBJ2-5	NA	CASSGLETQYF	TGTGCCAGTTCGGGGTTGGAGACCCAGTACTTC
TRBV30	TRBD1	TRBJ1-6	once	CAWSTYRGSSYNSPLHF	TGTGCCTGGAGTACCTACAGGGGGAGCTCCTATAATTCACCCCTCCACTTT
TRBV18	TRBD1	TRBJ2-1	NA	CASSRGQGEQFF	TGTGCCAGCTCTCGAGGACAGGGAGAGCAGTTCTTC
TRBV5-1	NA	TRBJ2-2	NA	CASSLASGELFF	TGCGCCAGCAGCTTGGCCTCCGGGGAGCTGTTTTTT
TRBV6-5	NA	TRBJ2-3	NA	CASSTRRLQRDTQYF	TGTGCCAGCAGTACTCGACGACTCCAGCGCGATACGCAGTATTTT
TRBV25-1	NA	TRBJ2-4	NA	CASSGARRDIQYF	TGTGCCAGCAGTGGTGCTCGGAGGGACATTCAGTACTTC
TRBV6-2/TRBV6-3	NA	TRBJ2-1	NA	CASSNPQGPKDNEQFF	TGTGCCAGCAGTAACCCACAGGGACCCAAAGACAATGAGCAGTTCTTC
TRBV5-5	TRBD2	TRBJ2-7	NA	CASSSRGDYSYEQYF	TGTGCCAGCAGCTCCCGGGGGGACTACTCCTACGAGCAGTACTTC
TRBV5-1	TRBD1	TRBJ1-1	few	CASSLGSQGAGTEAFF	TGCGCCAGCAGCTTGGGCAGCCAGGGGGCGGGCACTGAAGCTTTCTTT
TRBV7-2	TRBD1	TRBJ2-7	NA	CASSSGQASLLYEQYF	TGTGCCAGCAGCTCCGGACAGGCCAGCCTCCTCTACGAGCAGTACTTC
TRBV9	NA	TRBJ2-3	NA	CASSVQARTDTQYF	TGTGCCAGCAGCGTACAAGCACGCACAGATACGCAGTATTTT
TRBV2	NA	TRBJ2-1	NA	CASNRGALYNEQFF	TGTGCCAGCAATCGGGGGGCCCTCTACAATGAGCAGTTCTTC
TRBV7-3	NA	TRBJ1-3	NA	CASSRSSGSGNTIYF	TGTGCCAGCAGCCGTTCTAGTGGCTCTGGAAACACCATATATTTT
TRBV7-8	TRBD1	TRBJ1-5	once	CASSLSGTGDNQPQHF	TGTGCCAGCAGCTTATCCGGGACAGGGGACAATCAGCCCCAGCATTTT
TRBV5-1	NA	TRBJ1-6	NA	CASSQDSGNSPLHF	TGCGCCAGCAGCCAGGACAGTGGTAATTCACCCCTCCACTTT
TRBV2	NA	TRBJ2-5	NA	CASSDWANQETQYF	TGTGCCAGCAGTGATTGGGCCAACCAAGAGACCCAGTACTTC
TRBV7-8	TRBD1	TRBJ1-4	NA	CASSLVPGQGGLFF	TGTGCCAGCAGCTTAGTTCCGGGACAGGGAGGACTGTTTTTT
TRBV15	TRBD1	TRBJ2-7	NA	CATSRERQGEFYEQYF	TGTGCCACCAGCAGAGAAAGACAGGGGGAATTCTACGAGCAGTACTTC
TRBV6-5	NA	TRBJ1-1	NA	CASRTEINTEAFF	TGTGCCAGCAGGACAGAGATAAACACTGAAGCTTTCTTT
TRBV11-2	NA	TRBJ2-7	NA	CASSLGQGMAYEQYF	TGTGCCAGCAGCTTAGGTCAGGGGATGGCCTACGAGCAGTACTTC
TRBV9	NA	TRBJ2-2	NA	CASSQQTGIGELFF	TGTGCCAGCAGCCAACAGACAGGAATCGGGGAGCTGTTTTTT
TRBV10-3	NA	TRBJ1-2	NA	CAITKGVSDGYTF	TGTGCCATCACCAAGGGAGTCTCGGATGGCTACACCTTC
TRBV5-1	TRBD1	TRBJ2-5	NA	CASSPAGDRGETQYF	TGCGCCAGCAGCCCGGCCGGGGACAGGGGGGAGACCCAGTACTTC
TRBV9	NA	TRBJ1-2	once	CASSRGPGTTLDTF	TGTGCCAGCAGCAGGGGTCCGGGGACAACTTTGGACACCTTC
TRBV5-1	TRBD1	TRBJ1-1	NA	CASSLFGQGARTEAFF	TGCGCCAGCAGCTTGTTCGGGCAGGGGGCGCGCACTGAAGCTTTCTTT
TRBV29-1	NA	TRBJ1-5	NA	CSVGQGDQPQHF	TGCAGCGTTGGCCAGGGCGATCAGCCCCAGCATTTT
TRBV6-6	NA	TRBJ1-6	once	CASSLAAPESSPLHF	TGTGCCAGCAGCCTAGCGGCACCCGAGAGTTCACCCCTCCACTTT